One T cell receptor beta chain is described in this entry. Time point in this sample: persistent/refractory GD, antithyroid drugs over 5 years with positive TRAb. The TCR library used RNA extracted from PBMCs. Patients met American Thyroid Association criteria for Graves' disease. The data stem from a study of regulatory T cells in long-lasting Graves disease. With iRepertoire HTBI primers and Arm-PCR of CDR3 regions, TCR beta libraries were built. TCRdb recomputed calls from the multiplex PCR reads with MiXCR, one row per CDR3 protein. Here the sample spans roughly 500,000 distinct CDR3 sequences, under 25% being singletons. The CDR3 is made up of 15 amino acids. Trimming took 1 base from V and 3 from J; bases not matched to a gene: 1. Germline V gene lookup returns CDR1 SGHTA and CDR2 FQGTGA.

The sample here was peripheral blood mononuclear cells (PBMCs), taken when the disease was refractory, from a patient treated with antithyroid drugs. This receptor was identified in a female donor with Graves disease. The chain couples TRBV7-3 to TRBJ2-2, with TRBD1 matching over 8 bases. CDR3 region: CASSLRQGHTGELFF. The CDR3 DNA sequence: TGTGCCAGCAGCTTAAGACAGGGGCACACCGGGGAGCTGTTTTTT.